This T cell receptor (beta chain) was documented in a study of cytomegalovirus exposure and HLA in healthy donors. Germline CDR1 reads SQVTM; CDR2 reads ANQGSEA. The ends were cut back, 8 bases at V and 8 bases at J, with 13 bases in the middle. The length of the CDR3 is 11 residues. Primers included in the PCR were 60 Vbeta and 13 Jbeta primers. Data came from immunoSEQ multiplex PCR; TCRdb stores just in-frame clones and leaves some out. The record lists about 160,000 clones, of which the ten most abundant hold approximately 2%. About this clone: Its cognate antigen is unknown.

Study conclusions and caveats: There were a few CMV-associated chains whose specificity for CMV antigens was confirmed in vitro.

This sequence was found in a young man in good health and CMV-seronegative. The chain employs TRBV29-1 and TRBJ1-3, with TRBD1 as a possible D gene (6 bases). Specimen: PBMCs. The CDR3 coding sequence is TGCAGCATCCTGACAGGAGACACCATATATTTT. It codes for CSILTGDTIYF.